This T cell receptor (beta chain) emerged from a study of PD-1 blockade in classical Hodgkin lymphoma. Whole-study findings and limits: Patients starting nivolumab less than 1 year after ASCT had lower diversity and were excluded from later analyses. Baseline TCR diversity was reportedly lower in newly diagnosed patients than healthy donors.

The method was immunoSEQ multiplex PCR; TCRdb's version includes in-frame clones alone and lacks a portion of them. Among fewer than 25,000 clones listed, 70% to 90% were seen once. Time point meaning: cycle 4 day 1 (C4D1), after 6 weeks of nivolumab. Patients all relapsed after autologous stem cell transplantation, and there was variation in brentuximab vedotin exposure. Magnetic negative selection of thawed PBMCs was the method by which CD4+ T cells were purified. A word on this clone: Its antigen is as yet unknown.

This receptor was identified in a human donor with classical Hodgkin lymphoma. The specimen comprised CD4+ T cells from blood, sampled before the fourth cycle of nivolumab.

The CDR3 is CASSQRGLVGEQYF. The CDR3 DNA follows: TGTGCCAGCAGCCAGAGGGGGCTAGTGGGGGAGCAGTACTTC. The chain has TRBV5-4 and TRBJ2-7; TRBD1 matches at 7 bases. Germline CDR1 reads SGHNT; CDR2 reads YYREEE (reference sequence). J was trimmed by 7 bases and V by 4 bases; bases with no gene match: 11. The CDR3 spans 14 residues.